The next 16 T cell receptor beta chains were all read from a single sample in a study of molecular identifiers for immune sequencing clone quantification. MiXCR was run by TCRdb on the PCR reads, yielding one entry per CDR3 protein. In the table there are around 480,000 distinct CDR3 sequences, about a fifth of which are singletons. The sample was naive CD8+ T cells from blood, with Jurkat cell RNA spiked in. Subset given: FACS-sorted CD8+CD4-CCR7+CD45RA+ naive T cells. The receptors derive from a human donor in good health. Some libraries in this study had Jurkat cell RNA spiked in.

In this sample, this clonotype turned up many times. The chain couples TRBV27 to TRBJ1-5; D is perhaps TRBD1 (6 bases). The CDR3 covers 14 residues. Germline CDR1 reads MNHEY; CDR2 reads SMNVEV (reference sequence). Trimming left V 2 bases short and J 3 bases short, with 8 bases between. This CDR3 is CASSLAGDNQPQHF. The CDR3 coding sequence is TGTGCCAGCAGTTTAGCAGGGGACAATCAGCCCCAGCATTTT.

The gene calls are TRBV10-3 and TRBJ2-2; 9 nucleotides agree with TRBD2. CDR1 is ENHRY and CDR2 is SYGVKD in the germline V gene. V lost 2 bases, J lost 4 bases, and 5 bases stayed unmatched. The CDR3 loop spans 16 amino acids. CDR3 sequence: CAISEPLAGSTGELFF. Written as DNA, the CDR3 is TGTGCCATCAGTGAGCCCCTAGCGGGGTCCACCGGGGAGCTGTTTTTT.

About this clonotype itself: One base away lies a much larger clone, so this may be a sequencing read error. As DNA, the CDR3 is TGCGCCAGCAGCCAAGGTTCGATGTCTGCTCAGCCCCAGCATTTT. Translation gives CASSQGSMSAQPQHF. J is TRBJ1-5 and V is TRBV4-1; unclear D gene. The V end lost 1 base, the J end lost 6 bases, and 13 bases lay between the germline ends. Germline V gives CDR1 MGHRA, CDR2 YSYEKL. The CDR3 has 15 amino acids.

The gene calls are TRBV20-1 and TRBJ2-1; no firm D call. Germline-derived CDR1 and CDR2 are DFQATT and SNEGSKA (reference sequence). There are 14 residues in the CDR3. V dropped 1 base and J dropped 4 bases, with 11 bases sitting between them. DNA of the CDR3: TGCAGTGCTAGAGCCCCATTCGGGTACAATGAGCAGTTCTTC. It specifies CSARAPFGYNEQFF.

In the case of this clonotype: This clone may be a read error of a much larger clone one base away. The chain has TRBV20-1 and TRBJ2-7; a weak D match, TRBD2 (5 bases). V was pared by 5 bases and J by 4 bases, with 9 bases between. Germline V gene data show CDR1 as DFQATT and CDR2 as SNEGSKA (reference sequence). There are 11 residues in the CDR3. The CDR3 DNA reads TGCAGTGCTCCCTGGAGGTACGAGCAGTACTTC. This codes for CSAPWRYEQYF.

J is TRBJ1-5 and V is TRBV20-1, with 7 bases that match TRBD1. The V gene's germline CDR1 is DFQATT and CDR2 SNEGSKA (reference sequence). CDR3 length: 16 residues. The J segment lost 0 bases and the V segment lost 2 bases, leaving 7 bases of the junction unmatched. CDR3 DNA sequence: TGCAGTGCTAGACACCGGGACAGCTATAGCAATCAGCCCCAGCATTTT. This sequence encodes CSARHRDSYSNQPQHF.

This clonotype was counted a few times. The chain joins TRBV19 to TRBJ1-5, with D maybe TRBD1 (5 bases). The CDR3 runs 14 residues. Trimming pared 3 bases from V and 6 bases from J, leaving 12 bases between. From germline, CDR1 is LNHDA and CDR2 SQIVND (reference sequence). The CDR3 sequence: CASSIWGVGQPQHF. The CDR3, as DNA: TGTGCCAGTAGTATTTGGGGGGTGGGTCAGCCCCAGCATTTT.

The CDR3 sequence: CASSIFGTPQHF. The CDR3 nucleotides read TGTGCCAGTAGTATTTTCGGGACGCCCCAGCATTTT. This chain uses TRBV19 with TRBJ1-5, with D possibly being TRBD1 (5 bases). The V end lost 3 bases, the J end lost 9 bases, and 9 bases lay between the germline ends. The CDR3 runs to 12 residues. Germline CDR1 and CDR2: LNHDA and SQIVND (reference sequence). Combining the CDR3 with reference TRBV19 and TRBJ1-5 gives the whole variable domain DGGITQSPKYLFRKEGQNVTLSCEQNLNHDAMYWYRQDPGQGLRLIYYSQIVNDFQKGDIAEGYSVSREKKESFPLTVTSAQKNPTAFYLCASSIFGTPQHFGDGTRLSIL.

The rearrangement joins TRBV6-8 to TRBJ1-5; TRBD1 matches 8 bases. V shed 6 bases, J shed 0 bases, and the junction held 7 bases outside the gene matches. The CDR3 is 16 amino acids. Germline CDR1 MNHGY, CDR2 SAAAGT. The CDR3 sequence is CASSWTGSGSNQPQHF. The DNA for the CDR3 is TGTGCCAGCAGCTGGACAGGGAGTGGTAGCAATCAGCCCCAGCATTTT.

This clonotype came up many times. J is TRBJ2-1 and V is TRBV4-3; the D gene is possibly TRBD1 (6 bases). CDR1 and CDR2 (germline): LGHNA, YSLEER. V was cut by 4 bases and J by 0 bases, with 7 bases left in between. The CDR3 loop spans 14 amino acids. The CDR3 DNA reads as TGCGCCAGCAGCCCGGACAGCTCCTACAATGAGCAGTTCTTC. This translates into CASSPDSSYNEQFF.

This clonotype came up a few times. The chain carries TRBV7-9 and TRBJ2-2, with 10 bases lining up with TRBD2. J was trimmed by 10 bases and V by 5 bases; bases with no gene match: 13. Germline values: CDR1 SEHNR, CDR2 FQNEAQ (reference sequence). The CDR3 totals 16 residues. CDR3 loop: CASSPIAGGSVTELFF. The CDR3 DNA follows: TGTGCCAGCAGCCCGATAGCGGGAGGCTCCGTTACGGAGCTGTTTTTT.

The rearrangement uses TRBV6-5 and TRBJ1-1; no clear D. Germline V CDR1 and CDR2: MNHEY, SVGAGI. V lost 6 bases to trimming and J lost 11 bases, with 19 bases between them. CDR3 length: 13 amino acids. The CDR3 region is CASRNRGSLRAFF. In nucleotides, the CDR3 is TGTGCCAGCAGAAACCGTGGTAGTTTGAGGGCTTTCTTT.

A word on this clonotype: A much larger clone lies one base from this, so it may be a read error. The chain has TRBV7-3 and TRBJ2-2; D is unclear. This CDR3 has 14 residues. Per the germline V gene, CDR1 is SGHTA and CDR2 is FQGTGA. V lost 5 bases and J 4 bases, leaving 11 bases between the germline ends. The chain's CDR3 is CASSPTTITGELFF. The CDR3 DNA reads as TGTGCCAGCAGCCCTACCACCATCACCGGGGAGCTGTTTTTT.

V is TRBV7-9 and J is TRBJ2-2; 8 positions agree with TRBD2. V was pared by 5 bases and J by 4 bases, with 6 bases of the junction left unmatched. CDR1 SEHNR and CDR2 FQNEAQ come from the germline V gene (reference sequence). The CDR3 runs 15 residues. CDR3 sequence: CASSTQRGTTGELFF. In nucleotides, the CDR3 is TGTGCCAGCAGCACCCAGCGGGGGACCACCGGGGAGCTGTTTTTT.

This clonotype was seen repeatedly, ten times or more. This chain uses TRBV4-3 with TRBJ1-1; TRBD1 matches 8 bases. The CDR3 loop spans 18 amino acids. Germline V lookup: CDR1 LGHNA, CDR2 YSLEER. Unmatched junction bases numbered 14, after V lost 5 bases and J lost 0 bases. This chain's CDR3 is CASSSPKPGQAMNTEAFF. The CDR3 DNA reads TGCGCCAGCAGCTCCCCAAAACCGGGACAGGCTATGAACACTGAAGCTTTCTTT.

This clonotype has just one count. This may come from a read error, since a much larger clone is one base off. The chain recombines TRBV19 with TRBJ2-7, with D possibly TRBD2 on 5 matching bases. CDR3 length: 15 amino acids. Trimming took 8 bases from V and 7 from J, leaving 24 bases between them. Germline V gives CDR1 LNHDA, CDR2 SQIVND (reference sequence). The CDR3 DNA follows: TGTGCCAGTCGCCGTACCGAGGGTCGGGCGTGGGAGCAGTACTTC. Translation: CASRRTEGRAWEQYF. Variable domain in full (rest from reference TRBV19 and TRBJ2-7): DGGITQSPKYLFRKEGQNVTLSCEQNLNHDAMYWYRQDPGQGLRLIYYSQIVNDFQKGDIAEGYSVSREKKESFPLTVTSAQKNPTAFYLCASRRTEGRAWEQYFGPGTRLTVT.